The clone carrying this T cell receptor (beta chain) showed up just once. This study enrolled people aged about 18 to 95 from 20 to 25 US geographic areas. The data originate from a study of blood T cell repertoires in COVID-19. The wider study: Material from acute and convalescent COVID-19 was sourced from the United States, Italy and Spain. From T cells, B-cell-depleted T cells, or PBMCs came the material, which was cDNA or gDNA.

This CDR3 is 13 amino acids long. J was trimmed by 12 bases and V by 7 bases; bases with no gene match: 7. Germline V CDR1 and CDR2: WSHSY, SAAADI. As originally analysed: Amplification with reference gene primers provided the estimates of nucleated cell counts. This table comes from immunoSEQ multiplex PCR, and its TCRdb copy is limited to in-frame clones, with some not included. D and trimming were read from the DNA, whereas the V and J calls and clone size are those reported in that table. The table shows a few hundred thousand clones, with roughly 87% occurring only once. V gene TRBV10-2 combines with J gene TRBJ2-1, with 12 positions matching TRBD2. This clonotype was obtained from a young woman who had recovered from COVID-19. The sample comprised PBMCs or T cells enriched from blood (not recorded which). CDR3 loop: CASTVLAGGPQFF. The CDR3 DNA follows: TGCGCCAGCACAGTGCTAGCGGGGGGGCCGCAGTTCTTC.